Below, one TCR beta chain is given with its context. The data derive from a study of T cell changes during pregnancy in multiple sclerosis. This table comes from immunoSEQ multiplex PCR, and its TCRdb copy is limited to in-frame clones, with some not included. The table lists 100,000 or so clones, around 94% of them singletons. Sequencing used peripheral blood, obtained after pregnancy. This receptor was obtained from a female donor in good health, enrolled as a control in a pregnancy study.

CDR3 in DNA: TGTGCCAGCAGCCAACGCGGTGGTGGTGAAAAACTGTTTTTT. Its protein is CASSQRGGGEKLFF. The J gene is TRBJ1-4, the V gene TRBV4-2, with D hard to call. This CDR3 is 14 amino acids long. Trimming took off 2 bases at V and 7 bases at J, with 11 bases between the two ends. CDR1 LGHNA and CDR2 YNFKEQ come from the germline V gene.